Below are 10 T cell receptor beta chains sequenced from a single sample in a study of T cells in Graves' hyperthyroidism and ophthalmopathy. Amplification yielded TCR beta CDR3 regions, with RNA transcripts as the source. In the first-round RT-PCR of the TCR CDR3, the HTBI primer set was used. TCRdb re-analysed the multiplex PCR reads in MiXCR, keeping a single row per CDR3 protein. The sample has roughly 24,000 distinct CDR3 sequences, around 40% seen once. Material: blood. The receptors stem from a woman in her 30s with Graves' hyperthyroidism.

By its share, this clonotype is medium-sized. The V call is TRBV2, the J call TRBJ1-1; D call uncertain. V shed 5 bases and J shed 3 bases, with 7 bases lying between them. This CDR3 contains 12 residues. CDR1 is SNHLY, CDR2 FYNNEI, per germline. CDR3 nucleotide sequence: TGTGCCAGCAGTAGGGTGGACACTGAAGCTTTCTTT. As protein: CASSRVDTEAFF.

V is TRBV6-1 and J is TRBJ1-6; no clear D gene. The CDR3 loop spans 13 amino acids. V was clipped by 4 bases and J by 10 bases, with 11 bases between them. In germline, CDR1 is MNHNS, CDR2 SASEGT. Here the CDR3 reads CASSAERASPLHF. CDR3 DNA sequence: TGTGCCAGCAGTGCCGAGAGGGCCTCACCCCTCCACTTT.

V is TRBV24-1 and J is TRBJ1-4, with D tentatively TRBD1 (6 bases). Germline lookup yields CDR1 KGHDR and CDR2 SFDVKD. CDR3 length: 14 amino acids. Trimming stripped 3 bases from V and 11 bases from J, with 15 bases between. The CDR3 DNA sequence: TGTGCCACCAGTGATCGAAAAGACAGGAGCAAACTGTTTTTT. It encodes CATSDRKDRSKLFF.

In its sample, this clonotype was seen many times. The genes are TRBV6-1 and TRBJ1-2; weak D call: TRBD1 (5 bases). This CDR3 comprises 15 residues. Deletions cut 2 bases from V and 8 bases from J, with 18 bases between. Germline CDR1 and CDR2: MNHNS and SASEGT. The CDR3: CASSEIAGYRGGYTF. The DNA of the CDR3 is TGTGCCAGCAGTGAAATCGCAGGGTATCGAGGCGGCTACACCTTC.

V and J are TRBV20-1 and TRBJ2-1; no clear D. Trimming cost V 1 base and J 7 bases, with 11 bases left between them. Germline-derived CDR1 and CDR2 are DFQATT and SNEGSKA (reference sequence). CDR3 size: 13 residues. The CDR3 loop reads CSARVWEGNEQFF. Here the CDR3 DNA reads TGCAGTGCTAGAGTGTGGGAAGGGAATGAGCAGTTCTTC.

By its share, this clonotype is medium-sized. This chain connects TRBV25-1 to TRBJ1-4, with 7 bases that match TRBD1. Looked up from germline, CDR1 is MGHDK and CDR2 is SYGVNS. This CDR3 has 14 residues. The V and J ends lost 2 bases and 3 bases, in that order; junction bases with no gene match: 0. CDR3 bases: TGTGCCAGCAGTGAAGGGACAGCTAATGAAAAACTGTTTTTT. It translates to CASSEGTANEKLFF.

Remarks on this clonotype: This is likely a read error, given that the CDR3 carries no conserved phenylalanine or tryptophan at its end. No DNA is shown, since the ends of the CDR3 on it are uncertain; the CDR3 is the one TCRdb lists. The CDR3 loop reads CASSHFQDRGEY. The chain combines TRBV5-4 with TRBJ2-3; the table's D call TRBD1 went unverified against the DNA. CDR1 SGHNT and CDR2 YYREEE come from the germline V gene (reference sequence). The CDR3 is 12 amino acids in total, end residues counted.

The chain recombines TRBV20-1 with TRBJ2-5; 15 positions match TRBD2. CDR1 and CDR2 from the germline V gene are DFQATT and SNEGSKA (reference sequence). The V and J ends lost 5 bases and 5 bases, in that order; junction bases with no gene match: 12. The CDR3 is 17 residues long. The CDR3, as DNA: TGCAGTGCTGTCTCACAGGGACTAGCGGGAGGTGGGGAGACCCAGTACTTC. This codes for CSAVSQGLAGGGETQYF.

This clonotype showed up many times. V and J are TRBV7-2 and TRBJ2-1, with 11 bases matching TRBD2. The germline V gene encodes CDR1 SGHTA and CDR2 FQGNSA. J was trimmed by 9 bases and V by 5 bases; bases with no gene match: 12. The CDR3 contains 16 residues. In nucleotides, the CDR3 is TGTGCCAGCAGCCGTCAGCCTAGCGGGAGGAGTGGTGAGCAGTTCTTC. This codes for CASSRQPSGRSGEQFF.

This clonotype was found many times. This chain uses TRBV6-6 with TRBJ1-6; perhaps TRBD1 as D (5 bases). The V gene lost 7 bases and the J gene lost 9 bases, with 25 bases spanning the gap. From germline, CDR1 is MNHNY and CDR2 SVGAGI (reference sequence). The CDR3 consists of 17 residues. DNA of the CDR3: TGTGCCAGCACTGACCCGGTAGAGGGGCTTGGGGGTTCACCCCTCCACTTT. Translating it yields CASTDPVEGLGGSPLHF.